Here is one TCR beta chain with its context. What it binds is not known. This record comes from a study of T cells in Graves' hyperthyroidism and ophthalmopathy. Findings and caveats of the study: Appearing also in blood were most of the thyroid clonotypes expanded above 0.001.

V lost 3 bases, J lost 3 bases, and 18 bases lay in between. Germline V gene lookup returns CDR1 DFQATT and CDR2 SNEGSKA (reference sequence). This CDR3 region has 16 residues. The CDR3 regions of TCR beta were amplified from RNA transcripts. A set of HTBI primers served as the primers for a first-round RT-PCR of the TCR CDR3. Each CDR3 protein gets one entry after TCRdb re-called the multiplex PCR reads with MiXCR. The table lists just under 750,000 distinct CDR3 sequences, approximately 36% of them singletons, with approximately 31% in the top ten. The V and J genes are TRBV20-1 and TRBJ1-3; possible D gene TRBD1, 6 bases. Material: blood. The receptor was derived from a woman aged 40 to 55 with Graves' hyperthyroidism. For the CDR3, the DNA is TGCAGTGCTAGCCCCTCTCGGGGGCGGGGTGGAAACACCATATATTTT. It encodes CSASPSRGRGGNTIYF.